The 20 T cell receptor beta chains in this list originate from one sample, sequenced in a study of chemoradiotherapy in HPV16-positive cancers. Data came from immunoSEQ multiplex PCR; TCRdb stores just in-frame clones and leaves some out. The table lists 2,200 or so clones, under 70% of them singletons. Here the sequenced sample was tumor tissue, taken from a patient who underwent chemoradiotherapy. Receptors were obtained from a human donor with HPV-associated anogenital cancer.

The chain has TRBV18 and TRBJ1-1, with 7 nucleotides matching TRBD1. This CDR3 is built from 14 residues. V trimming: 3 bases; J trimming: 0 bases; junction bases outside the gene matches: 1. Germline V CDR1 and CDR2: KGHSH, LQKENI. CDR3 loop: CASSPGQMNTEAFF. The CDR3 nucleotides are TGTGCCAGCTCACCGGGACAGATGAACACTGAAGCTTTCTTT.

This chain joins TRBV27 and TRBJ2-3, with 7 bases identical to TRBD1. V lost 8 bases to trimming and J lost 6 bases; unmatched junction nucleotides: 5. The CDR3 totals 12 residues. Germline V lookup: CDR1 MNHEY, CDR2 SMNVEV (reference sequence). The DNA of the CDR3 is TGTGCCAGCTCCGGACAGGCCGATACGCAGTATTTT. Residues: CASSGQADTQYF.

This chain joins TRBV6-1 and TRBJ2-3, with a tentative D call TRBD1 (6 bases). The CDR3 spans 14 residues. The germline V gene has CDR1 MNHNS and CDR2 SASEGT. V shed 8 bases and J shed 2 bases, with 14 bases lying between them. The CDR3 DNA is TGTGCCAGCCACCGAGGACAGTCCACAGATACGCAGTATTTT. It encodes CASHRGQSTDTQYF.

J is TRBJ1-1 and V is TRBV6-1, with no clear D. Per germline, CDR1 MNHNS and CDR2 SASEGT. The CDR3 contains 12 residues. Trimming took off 9 bases at V and 3 bases at J, with 11 bases between the two ends. DNA for the CDR3: TGTGCCAGTTTCCCAAGGGACACTGAAGCTTTCTTT. Its protein is CASFPRDTEAFF.

V is TRBV14 and J is TRBJ1-1, with TRBD1 matching 9 bases. Germline CDR1 and CDR2: SGHDN and FVKESK. V lost 4 bases, J lost 4 bases, and 13 bases stayed unmatched. The CDR3 is 17 residues long. CDR3 residues: CASSPGQGGTSSTEAFF. CDR3 nucleotide sequence: TGTGCCAGCAGCCCGGGACAGGGTGGGACGAGTTCCACTGAAGCTTTCTTT.

The CDR3 DNA follows: TGTGCCAGCAGCCCCGGACTGGCGTATCAGCCCCAGCATTTT. Protein sequence: CASSPGLAYQPQHF. The V and J genes are TRBV7-2 and TRBJ1-5, with D uncertain. The length of the CDR3 is 14 residues. Trimming shortened V by 5 bases and J by 5 bases, and 13 bases separated the two germline ends. Germline lookup yields CDR1 SGHTA and CDR2 FQGNSA.

The rearrangement joins TRBV5-1 to TRBJ2-5, with D possibly matching TRBD1 (6 bases). V was trimmed by 4 bases and J by 2 bases, leaving 12 bases between them. CDR1 and CDR2 from the germline V gene are SGHRS and YFSETQ. The CDR3 totals 14 residues. CDR3 bases: TGCGCCAGCAGCCTCCTGACAGGACAAGAGACCCAGTACTTC. Translating it yields CASSLLTGQETQYF.

This clone was detected a few times. This chain joins TRBV10-2 and TRBJ1-1, with a weak D call TRBD1 (5 bases). The germline V and J ends were trimmed by 5 bases and 4 bases, with 14 bases remaining between them. The germline CDR1 and CDR2 sequences are WSHSY and SAAADI. This CDR3 has 14 amino acids. The CDR3 spells CASSSIREATEAFF. Here the CDR3 DNA reads TGCGCCAGCAGTAGCATCAGGGAGGCCACTGAAGCTTTCTTT.

The rearrangement joins TRBV11-2 to TRBJ2-7; 9 positions match TRBD1. J was trimmed by 5 bases and V by 4 bases; bases with no gene match: 9. Per germline, CDR1 SGHAT and CDR2 FQNNGV. There are 15 residues in the CDR3. The CDR3 DNA follows: TGTGCCAGCAGCTCGAGGGGGACAGGGAATCACGAGCAGTACTTC. Protein: CASSSRGTGNHEQYF.

The rearrangement links TRBV7-2 to TRBJ2-3; 13 bases match TRBD2. CDR1 is SGHTA and CDR2 is FQGNSA in the germline V gene. With 5 bases clipped from V and 3 bases from J, the junction kept 5 bases outside the gene matches. This CDR3 region has 16 residues. For the CDR3, the DNA is TGTGCCAGCAGCCAAATACTAGCGGGAGGGACAGATACGCAGTATTTT. It is translated as CASSQILAGGTDTQYF.

The chain recombines TRBV5-5 with TRBJ2-3, with D possibly being TRBD1 (6 bases). CDR1 is SGHKS, CDR2 YYEKEE, per germline (reference sequence). V dropped 0 bases and J dropped 5 bases, with 13 bases sitting between them. This CDR3 is built from 15 residues. This CDR3 reads CASSLEYGDIDTQYF. The CDR3 DNA is TGTGCCAGCAGCTTGGAATACGGGGACATAGATACGCAGTATTTT.

This rearrangement joins TRBV4-1 to TRBJ2-5; 14 bases agree with TRBD2. The germline V gene has CDR1 MGHRA and CDR2 YSYEKL. This CDR3 has 17 amino acids. The J segment lost 3 bases and the V segment lost 4 bases, leaving 7 bases of the junction unmatched. The CDR3 sequence is CASSRSTSGRAKETQYF. The CDR3 nucleotides are TGCGCCAGCAGCCGGTCGACTAGCGGGAGGGCAAAAGAGACCCAGTACTTC.

The chain employs TRBV5-4 and TRBJ1-1, with D unresolved. The V gene lost 0 bases and the J gene lost 0 bases, with 6 bases spanning the gap. Germline V gene data show CDR1 as SGHNT and CDR2 as YYREEE (reference sequence). The CDR3 runs to 14 residues. The CDR3 protein is CASSLDSLNTEAFF. The DNA of the CDR3 is TGTGCCAGCAGCTTGGACAGTCTGAACACTGAAGCTTTCTTT.

This chain uses TRBV19 with TRBJ1-2; D is undetermined. Per the germline V gene, CDR1 is LNHDA and CDR2 is SQIVND (reference sequence). The CDR3 covers 13 residues. V gave up 2 bases and J gave up 7 bases, with 11 bases separating them. CDR3 loop: CASSISMRAGYTF. CDR3 DNA sequence: TGTGCCAGTAGTATAAGCATGCGGGCTGGCTACACCTTC. The whole variable domain, remainder taken from reference TRBV19 and TRBJ1-2, is DGGITQSPKYLFRKEGQNVTLSCEQNLNHDAMYWYRQDPGQGLRLIYYSQIVNDFQKGDIAEGYSVSREKKESFPLTVTSAQKNPTAFYLCASSISMRAGYTFGSGTRLTVV.

The chain has TRBV9 and TRBJ2-3, with D perhaps matching TRBD2 (6 bases). Per the germline V gene, CDR1 is SGDLS and CDR2 is YYNGEE. The CDR3 has 15 amino acids. V dropped 0 bases and J dropped 4 bases, with 12 bases sitting between them. CDR3 amino acids: CASSVDGTRADTQYF. CDR3 in DNA: TGTGCCAGCAGCGTAGATGGGACTCGGGCAGATACGCAGTATTTT.

The chain links TRBV9 to TRBJ2-1, with 9 nucleotides matching TRBD2. This CDR3 has 16 residues. Losses at the gene ends were 3 bases for V and 1 base for J; bases not matched to a gene: 5. Germline V gene sequence: CDR1 SGDLS, CDR2 YYNGEE. The CDR3: CASSAGLAFSYNEQFF. CDR3 nucleotides: TGTGCCAGCAGCGCCGGACTAGCGTTTTCCTACAATGAGCAGTTCTTC.

This clone appeared a few times. This chain uses TRBV7-8 with TRBJ2-1; 13 bases line up with TRBD2. Germline loops: CDR1 SGHVS, CDR2 FQNEAQ. The V gene end was trimmed by 5 bases and the J gene end by 4 bases; junction bases not matched to a gene: 8. There are 17 residues in the CDR3. The CDR3 reads CASSPRTSGSRYNEQFF. CDR3 nucleotides: TGTGCCAGCAGCCCACGGACTAGCGGGAGTAGGTACAATGAGCAGTTCTTC. Combining the CDR3 with reference TRBV7-8 and TRBJ2-1 gives the whole variable domain GAGVSQSPRYKVAKRGQDVALRCDPISGHVSLFWYQQALGQGPEFLTYFQNEAQLDKSGLPSDRFFAERPEGSVSTLKIQRTQQEDSAVYLCASSPRTSGSRYNEQFFGPGTRLTVL.

The chain recombines TRBV5-5 with TRBJ2-3; D is uncertain. The CDR3 has 12 residues. The germline V gene has CDR1 SGHKS and CDR2 YYEKEE (reference sequence). V dropped 5 bases and J dropped 4 bases, with 8 bases sitting between them. CDR3 in DNA: TGTGCCAGCAGGAGGACCTCAGATACGCAGTATTTT. Translation: CASRRTSDTQYF.

V and J are TRBV10-3 and TRBJ1-3, with unresolved D. Germline CDR1 reads ENHRY; CDR2 reads SYGVKD. The CDR3 spans 13 residues. Trimming removed 5 bases from V and 2 bases from J, with 7 bases in between. Here the CDR3 reads CAISSDAGNTIYF. In DNA, the CDR3 is TGTGCCATCAGTTCCGACGCTGGAAACACCATATATTTT.

J is TRBJ2-5 and V is TRBV29-1; unclear D gene. This CDR3 has 11 residues. The V end was cut by 6 bases, the J end by 1 base, with 6 bases between. The germline V gene encodes CDR1 SQVTM and CDR2 ANQGSEA. CDR3 region: CSVGFQETQYF. CDR3 in DNA: TGCAGCGTCGGCTTCCAAGAGACCCAGTACTTC.